This T cell receptor beta chain comes out of a study of cytomegalovirus exposure and HLA in healthy donors. Study at large: From about 200 million T cells, an earlier analysis saw under 140 million unique TCR beta sequences.

For this clone: Its antigen remains unidentified.

Study-level findings and limits: Roughly uniform sequencing depth across donors was assumed, possibly incorrectly. Cytomegalovirus-associated TCR beta chains were listed, numbering over 150.

Both 60 Vbeta primers and 13 Jbeta primers went into the PCR. Here immunoSEQ multiplex PCR was the method, and the copy in TCRdb shows in-frame clones only, minus some. The sample includes about 140,000 clones. This CDR3 is 13 amino acids long. The V and J ends lost 5 bases and 5 bases respectively, with 12 bases between them. The germline gives CDR1 KGHSH, CDR2 LQKENI. The source material was PBMCs. The J gene is TRBJ2-5, the V gene TRBV18; perhaps TRBD2 as D (6 bases). The source of this sequence is a male donor in good health and CMV-seronegative. In nucleotides, the CDR3 is TGTGCCAGCTCAGCCAGGAGGGTTGAGACCCAGTACTTC. Its protein is CASSARRVETQYF.